At least ten counts were recorded for the clone carrying this T cell receptor beta chain. This sample is drawn from a study of T cells after yellow fever vaccination. TCRdb passed the 5' RACE reads through MiXCR, listing each CDR3 protein once. The profile covers around 46,000 distinct CDR3 sequences, with 6.8% appearing a single time and about 15% taken by the ten largest. Study-wide results and limits: FACS-sorted repertoires could harbor abundant contaminating bulk-population clonotypes. Overall, a small share of clonotypes was seen in both CD4 and CD8 compartments.

CDR3 size: 17 residues. Between the trimmed V and J ends, which lost 3 bases and 3 bases, there was a span of 19 bases. Per germline, CDR1 SGDLS and CDR2 YYNGEE. The TCR comes from a man under 40 who received the YFV17D yellow fever vaccine. The J gene is TRBJ2-1, the V gene TRBV9; possibly TRBD1 for D (5 bases). This specimen consisted of CD8+ T cells not binding an NS4B(214-222) dextramer, sorted from PBMCs, obtained 45 days after the yellow fever booster vaccination. The DNA for the CDR3 is TGTGCCAGCAGCGAGGCCCCAGGGCTATCCAACTACAATGAGCAGTTCTTC. Translation: CASSEAPGLSNYNEQFF.